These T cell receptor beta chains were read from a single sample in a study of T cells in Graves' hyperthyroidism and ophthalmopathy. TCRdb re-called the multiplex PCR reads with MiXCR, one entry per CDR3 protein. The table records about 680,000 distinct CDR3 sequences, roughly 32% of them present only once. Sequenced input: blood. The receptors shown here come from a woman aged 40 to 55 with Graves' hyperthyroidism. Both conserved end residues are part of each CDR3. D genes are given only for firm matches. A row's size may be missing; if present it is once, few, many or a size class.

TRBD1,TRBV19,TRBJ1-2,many,TGTGCCAGTAGTATAAGGGACAGGGGGGGCTACACCTTC,CASSIRDRGGYTF
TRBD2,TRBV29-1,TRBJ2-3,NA,TGCAGCGTCAGGACTAGCGGGAGGGTTACTAGCACAGATACGCAGTATTTT,CSVRTSGRVTSTDTQYF
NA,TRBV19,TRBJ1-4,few,TGTGCCAGTACCGAAGGCTCCCGGGGTTGGAACGAAAAACTGTTTTTT,CASTEGSRGWNEKLFF
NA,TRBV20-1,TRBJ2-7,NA,TGCAGTGCTACAGACCCGAGCGGAGTGGACTCCTACGAGCAGTACTTC,CSATDPSGVDSYEQYF
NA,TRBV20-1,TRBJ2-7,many,TGCAGTGCTAGGAAACCACAGGGCGTTGCCTTGGAGCAGTACTTC,CSARKPQGVALEQYF
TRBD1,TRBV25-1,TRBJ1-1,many,TGTGCCAGCAGTGCCCTAACAGGGGGCACGAACACTGAAGCTTTCTTT,CASSALTGGTNTEAFF
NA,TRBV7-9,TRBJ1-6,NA,TGTGCCAGCAGCCGCCCCTGGCCCGCGCAGGGCTTCTCACCCCTCCACTTT,CASSRPWPAQGFSPLHF
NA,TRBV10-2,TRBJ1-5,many,TGCGCCAGCAGGGTAGGGTGGGATCAGCCCCAGCATTTT,CASRVGWDQPQHF
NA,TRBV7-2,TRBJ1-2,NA,TGTGCCAGCAGCCTCGTTGGGGGTCGGACTGGAAACACCTTC,CASSLVGGRTGNTF
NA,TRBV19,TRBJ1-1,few,TGTGCCAGTAGTTGGATGGGGCTTGAGGGCGCAACTGAAGCTTTCTTT,CASSWMGLEGATEAFF
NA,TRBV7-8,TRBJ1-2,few,TGTGCCAGCAGTTTAGCCCGGGACAACTATGGCTACACCTTC,CASSLARDNYGYTF
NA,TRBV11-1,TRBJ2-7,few,TGTGCCAGCAGTCCCCTTGGAGATCCCTACGAGCAGTACTTC,CASSPLGDPYEQYF
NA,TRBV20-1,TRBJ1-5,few,TGCAGTGCTAGAAGTTCGCAGGGAGGGTCGGATAGCAATCAGCCCCAGCATTTT,CSARSSQGGSDSNQPQHF
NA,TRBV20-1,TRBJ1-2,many,TGCAGTGCTAACAGGGAGGATGGCTACACCTTC,CSANREDGYTF
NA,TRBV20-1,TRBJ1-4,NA,TGCAGTGCTAGAGATTCAGATTCAACTAATGAAAAACTGTTTTTT,CSARDSDSTNEKLFF
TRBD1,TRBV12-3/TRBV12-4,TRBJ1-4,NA,TGTGCCAGCAGTCGGGACAGGGGGCTTGAAAAACTGTTTTTT,CASSRDRGLEKLFF
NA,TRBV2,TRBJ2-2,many,TGTGCCAGCAGCCGTTTGTCGAGCGGGGAGCTGTTTTTT,CASSRLSSGELFF
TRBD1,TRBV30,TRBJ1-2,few,TGTGCCTGGAGCCGACCACGGACAGGTGATGGCTACACCTTC,CAWSRPRTGDGYTF
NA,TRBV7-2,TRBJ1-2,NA,TGTGCCAGCAGTAGACAGATCTATGGCTACACCTTC,CASSRQIYGYTF
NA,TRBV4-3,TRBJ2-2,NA,TGCGCCAGCAGCCTCAAGGGAGGTGGACACCCAACGAACACCGGGGAGCTGTTTTTT,CASSLKGGGHPTNTGELFF
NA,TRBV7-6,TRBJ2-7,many,TGTGCCAGCAGCTTGGGAGACTCGGAGCAGTACTTC,CASSLGDSEQYF
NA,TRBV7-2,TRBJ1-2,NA,TGTGCCAGCTTGATCGGGGGTAAAGACTATGGCTACACCTTC,CASLIGGKDYGYTF
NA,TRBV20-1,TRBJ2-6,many,TGCAGTGCAAGGCCCGCCTCTTCTGGGGCCAACGTCCTGACTTTC,CSARPASSGANVLTF
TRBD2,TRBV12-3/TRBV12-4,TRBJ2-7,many,TGTGCCAGCAGTTCCCCGATAGCGGGGACCCACTACGAGCAGTACTTC,CASSSPIAGTHYEQYF
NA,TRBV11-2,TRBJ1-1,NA,TGTGCCAGCAGAACGGGAAGTAACACTGAAGCTTTCTTT,CASRTGSNTEAFF
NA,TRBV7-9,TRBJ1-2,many,TGTGCCAGCAGCTTCGATTTCGGCTCCTATGGCTACACCTTC,CASSFDFGSYGYTF
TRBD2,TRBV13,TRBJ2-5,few,TGTGCCAGCAGACCTGGAAGGACTAGCGGGAGGGGAGGCAAAGAGACCCAGTACTTC,CASRPGRTSGRGGKETQYF
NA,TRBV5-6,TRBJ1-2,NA,TGTGCCAGCAGCGGGGGGTCAGAACTGATGAACTATGGCTACACCTTC,CASSGGSELMNYGYTF
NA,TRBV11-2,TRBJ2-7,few,TGTGCCAGCACAAGGGAAATAACCTACGAGCAGTACTTC,CASTREITYEQYF
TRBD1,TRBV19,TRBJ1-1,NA,TGTGCCAGTACCCCTCCGCAGGGACAGGGCATCACTGAAGCTTTCTTT,CASTPPQGQGITEAFF
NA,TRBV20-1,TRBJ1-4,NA,TGCAGTGCTAGAATAGGGGCCCTAAATGAAAAACTGTTTTTT,CSARIGALNEKLFF
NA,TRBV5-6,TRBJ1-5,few,TGTGCCAGCTCACCACCGAATGGGGGCTACGGCCAGCCCCAGCATTTT,CASSPPNGGYGQPQHF
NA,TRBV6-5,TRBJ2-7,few,TGTGCCAGCAGTTACGCGAGTCCACAACTCTACGAGCAGTACTTC,CASSYASPQLYEQYF
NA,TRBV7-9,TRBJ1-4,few,TGTGCCAGCAGCCAATTAACAACTAATGAAAAACTGTTTTTT,CASSQLTTNEKLFF
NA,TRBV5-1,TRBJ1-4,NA,TGCGCCAGCAGCTTGACAGCCTCTAATGAAAAACTGTTTTTT,CASSLTASNEKLFF
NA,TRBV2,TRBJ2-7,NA,TGTGCCAGCAGTGTTAACAGGGAAAACGAGCAGTACTTC,CASSVNRENEQYF
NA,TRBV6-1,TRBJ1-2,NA,TGTGCCAGCAGAAGAGCTGCAACCGACTATGGCTACACCTTC,CASRRAATDYGYTF
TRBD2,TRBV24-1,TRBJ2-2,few,TGTGCCACCAGTGATTTTCGGCTAGCGGGAGGGCCAGGGACCGGGGAGCTGTTTTTT,CATSDFRLAGGPGTGELFF
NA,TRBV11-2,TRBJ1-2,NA,TGTGCCAGCAGCTTATTAAGGAGGGATGGCTACACCTTC,CASSLLRRDGYTF
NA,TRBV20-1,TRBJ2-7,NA,TGCAGTGCTAACCGGGACATATCCTACGAGCAGTACTTC,CSANRDISYEQYF
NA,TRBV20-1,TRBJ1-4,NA,TGCAGTGCTAGAGATTGGGGGGGATGGGATGAAAAACTGTTTTTT,CSARDWGGWDEKLFF
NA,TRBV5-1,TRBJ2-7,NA,TGCGCCAGCAGCTTGGAGGCCTCCGTGGTCTACGAGCAGTACTTC,CASSLEASVVYEQYF
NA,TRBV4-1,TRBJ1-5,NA,TGCGCCAGCAGCCAAGTCGGCAGACTAAGCAATCAGCCCCAGCATTTT,CASSQVGRLSNQPQHF
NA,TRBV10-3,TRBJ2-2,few,TGTGCCAGCAGTTACTCAAAGACTCGAGTCACCGGGGAGCTGTTTTTT,CASSYSKTRVTGELFF
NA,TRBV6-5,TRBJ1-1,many,TGCGCCAGCAGTGCACAGGGGAACACTGAAGCTTTCTTT,CASSAQGNTEAFF
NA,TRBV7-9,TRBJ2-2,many,TGTGCCAGCAGCTCACAGGGCCCCACCGGGGAGCTGTTTTTT,CASSSQGPTGELFF
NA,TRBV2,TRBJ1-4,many,TGTGCCAGCAATGGGAGTCCCGGGACTAATGAAAAACTGTTTTTT,CASNGSPGTNEKLFF
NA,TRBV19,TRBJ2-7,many,TGTGCCAGTAGTACACAACAGGCGTACGAGCAGTACTTC,CASSTQQAYEQYF
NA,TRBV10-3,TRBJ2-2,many,TGTGCCATCAGTGCCGAGCCCGGGGAGCTGTTTTTT,CAISAEPGELFF
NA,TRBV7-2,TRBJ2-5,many,TGTGCCAGCAGCTTAGGTGTAGCCGAGACCCAGTACTTC,CASSLGVAETQYF
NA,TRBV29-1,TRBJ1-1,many,TGCAGCCCGTTCATGAACACTGAAGCTTTCTTT,CSPFMNTEAFF
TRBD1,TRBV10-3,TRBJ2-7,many,TGTGCCATCAGTCGAACCGGGACAGGTTCCTACGAGCAGTACTTC,CAISRTGTGSYEQYF
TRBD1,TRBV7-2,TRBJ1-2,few,TGCGCCAGCAGCCAAGAGGACAGGGGATTCTATGGCTACACCTTC,CASSQEDRGFYGYTF
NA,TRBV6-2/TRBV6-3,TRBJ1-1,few,TGTGCCAGCAGTTACTCGGGGGGCGAGGGACGCACTGAAGCTTTCTTT,CASSYSGGEGRTEAFF